A single sample gave rise to the 6 T cell receptor beta chains below, sequenced in a study of T cells in Graves' hyperthyroidism and ophthalmopathy. Regions amplified from RNA transcripts were the TCR beta CDR3 regions. The TCR CDR3 first-round RT-PCR relied on the HTBI primer set. TCRdb called the multiplex PCR reads again in MiXCR, with one record for every CDR3 protein. The repertoire has 300,000 to 450,000 distinct CDR3 sequences, around 25% of them found once; the top ten carry 73%. The specimen was blood. The source is a man over 45 with Graves' hyperthyroidism.

This clonotype was found many times. This chain uses TRBV6-1 with TRBJ2-5; 8 bases line up with TRBD1. V dropped 5 bases and J dropped 4; count of bases not matched to a gene: 9. The germline V gene has CDR1 MNHNS and CDR2 SASEGT. The CDR3 extends over 15 amino acids. In DNA, the CDR3 is TGTGCCAGCAGTAAGATCCGGACAGGGAGAGAGACCCAGTACTTC. It specifies CASSKIRTGRETQYF.

This clonotype has a handful of counts. This chain uses TRBV2 with TRBJ2-1, with D possibly being TRBD1 (5 bases). This CDR3 has 12 amino acids. V was trimmed by 7 bases and J by 6 bases, leaving 10 bases between them. Germline lookup yields CDR1 SNHLY and CDR2 FYNNEI. CDR3 in amino acids: CASTLTANEQFF. DNA for the CDR3: TGTGCCAGCACTTTGACAGCCAATGAGCAGTTCTTC.

This clonotype was observed a handful of times. V usage is TRBV28 and J usage is TRBJ2-1, with 8 bases that match TRBD2. Trimming removed 6 bases from V and 7 bases from J; junction bases left unmatched: 14. The CDR3 is made up of 16 amino acids. Germline V gene data show CDR1 as MDHEN and CDR2 as SYDVKM. DNA of the CDR3: TGTGCCAGCAGATCCAGCGGGGGACTAGTAAATAATGAGCAGTTCTTC. Residues: CASRSSGGLVNNEQFF.

This clonotype came up a few times. The chain has TRBV20-1 and TRBJ1-4, with D unresolved. Germline values: CDR1 DFQATT, CDR2 SNEGSKA (reference sequence). The germline V and J ends were trimmed by 0 bases and 7 bases, with 6 bases remaining between them. This CDR3 region has 12 residues. Here the CDR3 reads CSARDLGEKLFF. CDR3 in DNA: TGCAGTGCTAGAGACCTCGGTGAAAAACTGTTTTTT.

Regarding this clonotype: A much larger clone differs by one base, so this may be a read error. The rearrangement joins TRBV20-1 to TRBJ1-2; D possibly corresponds to TRBD1 (6 bases). The CDR3 is 13 residues long. Germline values: CDR1 DFQATT, CDR2 SNEGSKA (reference sequence). The CDR3 loop reads CSAREGGAYGCTF. In nucleotides, the CDR3 is TGCAGTGCTAGAGAGGGGGGCGCATATGGCTGCACCTTC.

This chain connects TRBV5-1 to TRBJ2-7, with D unresolved. V was cut by 0 bases and J by 8 bases, with 21 bases left in between. Germline V gene lookup returns CDR1 SGHRS and CDR2 YFSETQ. The CDR3 totals 16 residues. The CDR3 loop is CASSLEGGQPNIKQYF. Here the CDR3 DNA reads TGCGCCAGCAGCTTGGAAGGTGGCCAGCCCAACATCAAGCAGTACTTC. Looking up the rest from reference TRBV5-1 and TRBJ2-7 gives the full variable domain: KAGVTQTPRYLIKTRGQQVTLSCSPISGHRSVSWYQQTPGQGLQFLFEYFSETQRNKGNFPGRFSGRQFSNSRSEMNVSTLELGDSALYLCASSLEGGQPNIKQYFGPGTRLTVT.